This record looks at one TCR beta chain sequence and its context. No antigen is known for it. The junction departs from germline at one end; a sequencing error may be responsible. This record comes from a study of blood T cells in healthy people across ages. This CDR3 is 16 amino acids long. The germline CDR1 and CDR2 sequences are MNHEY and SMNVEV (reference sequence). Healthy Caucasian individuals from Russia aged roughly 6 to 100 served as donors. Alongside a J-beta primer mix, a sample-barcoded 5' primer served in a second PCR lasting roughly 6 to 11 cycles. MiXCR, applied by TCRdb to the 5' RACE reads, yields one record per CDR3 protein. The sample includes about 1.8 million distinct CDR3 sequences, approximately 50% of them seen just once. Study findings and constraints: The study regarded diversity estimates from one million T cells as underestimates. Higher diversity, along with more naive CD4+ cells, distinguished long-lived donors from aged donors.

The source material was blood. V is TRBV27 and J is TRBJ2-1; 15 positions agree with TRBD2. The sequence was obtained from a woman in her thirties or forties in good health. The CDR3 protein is CAGSPRTSGGAHEQFF. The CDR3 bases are TGTGCCGGCAGTCCCAGGACTAGCGGGGGGGCCCATGAGCAGTTCTTC.